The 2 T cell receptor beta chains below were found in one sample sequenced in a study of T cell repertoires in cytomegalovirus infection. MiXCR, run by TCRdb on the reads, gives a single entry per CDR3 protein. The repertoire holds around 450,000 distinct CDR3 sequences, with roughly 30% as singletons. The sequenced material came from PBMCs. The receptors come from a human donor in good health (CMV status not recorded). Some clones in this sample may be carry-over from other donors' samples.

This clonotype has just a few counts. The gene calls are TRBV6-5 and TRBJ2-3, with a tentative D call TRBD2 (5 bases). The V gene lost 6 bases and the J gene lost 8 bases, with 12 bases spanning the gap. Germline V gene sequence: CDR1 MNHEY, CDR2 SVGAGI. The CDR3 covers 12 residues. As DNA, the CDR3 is TGTGCCAGCAGCCCGTTGGGGAGTACGCAGTATTTT. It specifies CASSPLGSTQYF.

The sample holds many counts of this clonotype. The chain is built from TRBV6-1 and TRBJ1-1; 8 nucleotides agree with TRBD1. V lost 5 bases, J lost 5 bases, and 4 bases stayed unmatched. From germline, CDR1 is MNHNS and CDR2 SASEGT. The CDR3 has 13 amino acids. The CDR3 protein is CASSNHRGTEAFF. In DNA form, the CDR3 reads TGTGCCAGCAGTAACCACAGGGGGACTGAAGCTTTCTTT.